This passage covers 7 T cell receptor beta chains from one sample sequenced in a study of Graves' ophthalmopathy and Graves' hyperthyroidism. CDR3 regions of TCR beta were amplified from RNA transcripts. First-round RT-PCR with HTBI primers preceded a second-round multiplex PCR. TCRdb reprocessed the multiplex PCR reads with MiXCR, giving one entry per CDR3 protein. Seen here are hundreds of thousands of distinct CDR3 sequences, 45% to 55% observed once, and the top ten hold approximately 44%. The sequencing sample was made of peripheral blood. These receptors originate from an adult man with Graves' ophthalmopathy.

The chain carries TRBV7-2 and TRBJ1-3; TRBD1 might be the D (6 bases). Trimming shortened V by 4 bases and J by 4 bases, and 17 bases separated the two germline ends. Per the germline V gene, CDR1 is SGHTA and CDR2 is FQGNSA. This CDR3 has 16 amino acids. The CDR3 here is CASSSQGLGTGNTIYF. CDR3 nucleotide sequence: TGTGCCAGCAGCTCCCAGGGGCTCGGGACGGGAAACACCATATATTTT.

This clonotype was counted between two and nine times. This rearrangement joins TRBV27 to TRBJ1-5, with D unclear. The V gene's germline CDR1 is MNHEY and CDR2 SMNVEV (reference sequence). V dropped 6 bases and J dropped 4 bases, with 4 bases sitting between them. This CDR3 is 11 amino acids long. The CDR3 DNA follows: TGTGCCAGCAGCCTTAATCAGCCCCAGCATTTT. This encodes CASSLNQPQHF.

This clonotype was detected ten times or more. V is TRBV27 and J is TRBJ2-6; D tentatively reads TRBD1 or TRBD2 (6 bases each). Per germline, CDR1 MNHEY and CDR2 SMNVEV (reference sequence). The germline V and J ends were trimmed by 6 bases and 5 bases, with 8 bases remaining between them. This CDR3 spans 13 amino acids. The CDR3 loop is CASRRDRANVLTF. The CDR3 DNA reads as TGTGCCAGCAGGCGGGACAGGGCCAACGTCCTGACTTTC.

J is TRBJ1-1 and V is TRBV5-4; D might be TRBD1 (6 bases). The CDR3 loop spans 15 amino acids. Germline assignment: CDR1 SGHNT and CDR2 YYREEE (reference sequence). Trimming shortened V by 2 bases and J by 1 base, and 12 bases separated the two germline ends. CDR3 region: CASSFETGGNTEAFF. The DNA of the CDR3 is TGTGCCAGCAGCTTTGAGACAGGAGGGAACACTGAAGCTTTCTTT.

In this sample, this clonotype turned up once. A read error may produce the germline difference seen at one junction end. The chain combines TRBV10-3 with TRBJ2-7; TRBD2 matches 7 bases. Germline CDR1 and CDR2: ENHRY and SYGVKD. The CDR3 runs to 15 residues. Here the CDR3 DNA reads TGTGCCAGCAGTCCCGGCGGGAGCGGCTCCTACGAGCAGTACTTC. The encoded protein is CASSPGGSGSYEQYF.

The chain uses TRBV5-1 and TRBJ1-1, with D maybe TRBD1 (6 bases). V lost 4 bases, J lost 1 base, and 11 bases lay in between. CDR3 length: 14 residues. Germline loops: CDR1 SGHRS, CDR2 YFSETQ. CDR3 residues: CASSPTGQNTEAFF. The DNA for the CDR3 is TGCGCCAGCAGCCCTACGGGACAGAACACTGAAGCTTTCTTT.

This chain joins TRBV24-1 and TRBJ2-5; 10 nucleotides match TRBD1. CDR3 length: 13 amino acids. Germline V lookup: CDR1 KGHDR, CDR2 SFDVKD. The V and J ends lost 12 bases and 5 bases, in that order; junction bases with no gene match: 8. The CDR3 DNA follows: TGTGCCGTCGACAGGGGGCCAGGGGAGACCCAGTACTTC. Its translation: CAVDRGPGETQYF.